What follows are 13 T cell receptor beta chains derived from one specimen sequenced in a study of cytomegalovirus exposure and HLA in healthy donors. Primers: 60 Vbeta forward and 13 Jbeta reverse. Some clones are missing from TCRdb's copy, which holds only in-frame ones; the method was immunoSEQ multiplex PCR. The data contain some 170,000 clones, around four fifths of them singletons. The material sequenced was PBMCs. All receptors derive from a woman in her forties or fifties in good health and CMV-seronegative.

This clone showed up just a few times. The gene calls are TRBV9 and TRBJ1-4; 10 nucleotides match TRBD1. After removal of 3 bases from V and 5 bases from J, the junction contained 4 bases not matched to a gene. CDR1 and CDR2 from the germline V gene are SGDLS and YYNGEE. The CDR3 spans 15 residues. CDR3 in amino acids: CASSAPDRGNEKLFF. As DNA, the CDR3 is TGTGCCAGCAGCGCCCCGGACAGGGGGAATGAAAAACTGTTTTTT.

This rearrangement joins TRBV28 to TRBJ2-1, with 13 nucleotides matching TRBD2. Germline CDR1 MDHEN, CDR2 SYDVKM. V was clipped by 7 bases and J by 12 bases; unmatched bases: 3. CDR3 length: 12 residues. CDR3 DNA: TGTGCCAGCAAACTAGCGGGAGGGGGGCAGTTCTTC. This encodes CASKLAGGGQFF.

The rearrangement uses TRBV7-9 and TRBJ2-3, with a weak D call TRBD2 (6 bases). V was trimmed by 6 bases and J by 7 bases, leaving 17 bases between them. This CDR3 contains 14 residues. Germline CDR1 is SEHNR and CDR2 is FQNEAQ (reference sequence). CDR3 in DNA: TGTGCCAGCAGTCAACAGTTACTAGCTAATACGCAGTATTTT. It translates to CASSQQLLANTQYF.

The chain employs TRBV11-2 and TRBJ1-1, with a weak D call TRBD1 (5 bases). The CDR3 has 14 amino acids. Germline CDR1 SGHAT, CDR2 FQNNGV. The V end lost 6 bases, the J end lost 4 bases, and 15 bases lay between the germline ends. This CDR3 reads CASSSQGSGTEAFF. DNA of the CDR3: TGTGCCAGCAGTTCTCAGGGCTCGGGCACTGAAGCTTTCTTT. Drawing the rest from reference TRBV11-2 and TRBJ1-1, the complete variable domain is EAGVAQSPRYKIIEKRQSVAFWCNPISGHATLYWYQQILGQGPKLLIQFQNNGVVDDSQLPKDRFSAERLKGVDSTLKIQPAKLEDSAVYLCASSSQGSGTEAFFGQGTRLTVV.

The V call is TRBV7-2, the J call TRBJ2-7, with 10 bases identical to TRBD2. The V and J ends lost 7 bases and 7 bases, in that order; junction bases with no gene match: 10. This CDR3 has 14 amino acids. Germline CDR1 SGHTA, CDR2 FQGNSA. DNA of the CDR3: TGTGCCAGCACACACCTAGCGGGAGCTGGGGAGCAGTACTTC. Its translation: CASTHLAGAGEQYF.

This chain connects TRBV18 to TRBJ2-1; TRBD1 matches at 8 bases. The germline V gene has CDR1 KGHSH and CDR2 LQKENI. This CDR3 is 13 amino acids long. The trim removed 4 bases at V and 7 bases at J, leaving 3 bases unmatched. CDR3 protein: CASSLDRGNEQFF. In DNA, the CDR3 is TGTGCCAGCTCACTTGACAGGGGTAATGAGCAGTTCTTC.

The chain uses TRBV6-6 and TRBJ1-3; unclear D gene. Trimming removed 7 bases at V and 4 bases at J, with 8 bases between. CDR3 length equals 12 residues. Germline V CDR1 and CDR2: MNHNY, SVGAGI (reference sequence). This CDR3 reads CASNRQGNTIYF. CDR3 coding DNA: TGTGCCAGCAACCGTCAGGGAAACACCATATATTTT.

The chain is built from TRBV5-1 and TRBJ2-1; 10 bases agree with TRBD2. Per germline, CDR1 SGHRS and CDR2 YFSETQ. This CDR3 is built from 15 residues. V dropped 4 bases and J dropped 9; count of bases not matched to a gene: 10. Written as DNA, the CDR3 is TGCGCCAGCAGCCGCGCTCTAGCGGGGGTTTCTGAGCAGTTCTTC. Residues: CASSRALAGVSEQFF. Combining the CDR3 with reference TRBV5-1 and TRBJ2-1 gives the whole variable domain KAGVTQTPRYLIKTRGQQVTLSCSPISGHRSVSWYQQTPGQGLQFLFEYFSETQRNKGNFPGRFSGRQFSNSRSEMNVSTLELGDSALYLCASSRALAGVSEQFFGPGTRLTVL.

This clone appeared a few times. Other DNA sequences in this sample translate to the same CDR3. The CDR3 is CASSERSSYEQYF. CDR3 nucleotides: TGTGCCAGCAGTGAGAGGAGCTCCTACGAGCAGTACTTC. The chain recombines TRBV6-1 with TRBJ2-7; D uncertain. Germline values: CDR1 MNHNS, CDR2 SASEGT. The CDR3 totals 13 residues. The V and J ends lost 3 bases and 0 bases respectively, with 6 bases between them.

This clone was found once. The J gene is TRBJ2-5, the V gene TRBV27, with D possibly matching TRBD1 (5 bases). V lost 3 bases, J lost 7 bases, and 12 bases lay in between. This CDR3 is 13 amino acids long. The germline V gene encodes CDR1 MNHEY and CDR2 SMNVEV (reference sequence). The CDR3 DNA sequence: TGTGCCAGCAGTTTTCAGGGATTCGCGACCCAGTACTTC. Its protein product is CASSFQGFATQYF.

This clone has only a few counts. The V and J genes are TRBV5-1 and TRBJ1-2, with 7 bases matching TRBD1. Germline V CDR1 and CDR2: SGHRS, YFSETQ. The CDR3 loop spans 14 amino acids. V lost 0 bases and J lost 4; bases outside the gene matches: 3. The CDR3 loop is CASSLAEGAYGYTF. DNA of the CDR3: TGCGCCAGCAGCTTGGCCGAGGGGGCCTATGGCTACACCTTC.

The chain recombines TRBV7-8 with TRBJ2-1, with a weak D call TRBD2 (6 bases). V lost 1 base to trimming and J lost 9 bases, with 16 bases between them. Germline assignment: CDR1 SGHVS and CDR2 FQNEAQ. The CDR3 has 15 amino acids. Here the CDR3 DNA reads TGTGCCAGCAGCTTAGGGGTCGGGGGATTACTTGAGCAGTTCTTC. This encodes CASSLGVGGLLEQFF. The whole variable domain, remainder taken from reference TRBV7-8 and TRBJ2-1, is GAGVSQSPRYKVAKRGQDVALRCDPISGHVSLFWYQQALGQGPEFLTYFQNEAQLDKSGLPSDRFFAERPEGSVSTLKIQRTQQEDSAVYLCASSLGVGGLLEQFFGPGTRLTVL.

This chain links TRBV6-5 with TRBJ1-1; D remains ambiguous. CDR1 and CDR2 from the germline V gene are MNHEY and SVGAGI. The length of the CDR3 is 14 residues. The V and J ends lost 3 bases and 3 bases respectively, with 11 bases between them. The CDR3 DNA follows: TGTGCCAGCAGTTATAGGCTGAGGCACACTGAAGCTTTCTTT. It yields the protein CASSYRLRHTEAFF.